These 28 T cell receptor beta chains came from one sample sequenced in a study of long-term antiretroviral therapy in people with HIV. Sequencing relied on immunoSEQ assay v3.0, run at survey level. The method was immunoSEQ multiplex PCR; TCRdb's version includes in-frame clones alone and lacks a portion of them. This sample yields roughly 17,000 clones, of which roughly 89% are seen a single time; approximately 10% belongs to the top ten. The sample was unsorted PBMCs, taken 3 years after starting antiretroviral therapy. These receptors all stem from a man aged 45-65 years with HIV.

The CDR3 sequence: CASSERLAGYTDTQYF. The CDR3 nucleotides are TGTGCCAGCAGTGAACGGCTAGCGGGGTACACAGATACGCAGTATTTT. The gene calls are TRBV2 and TRBJ2-3; TRBD2 agrees at 9 bases. This CDR3 has 16 residues. Germline CDR1 and CDR2: SNHLY and FYNNEI. Trimming took 2 bases from V and 2 from J; bases not matched to a gene: 5.

The V call is TRBV28, the J call TRBJ1-2, with TRBD1 as a possible D gene (5 bases). The germline V gene has CDR1 MDHEN and CDR2 SYDVKM. The V end was cut by 4 bases, the J end by 1 base, with 13 bases between. The CDR3 consists of 15 residues. Here the CDR3 DNA reads TGTGCCAGCAGTTCCTCCTGGGGCAGTAACTATGGCTACACCTTC. This translates into CASSSSWGSNYGYTF.

The rearrangement links TRBV11-2 to TRBJ2-3, with D maybe TRBD1 (5 bases). The CDR3 contains 15 residues. CDR1 SGHAT and CDR2 FQNNGV come from the germline V gene. V lost 5 bases and J lost 0, with 12 bases in between. The CDR3 DNA follows: TGTGCCAGCAGCCACCAGGGTGGGAGCACAGATACGCAGTATTTT. As protein: CASSHQGGSTDTQYF.

The chain joins TRBV12-5 to TRBJ2-7; 13 bases line up with TRBD2. This CDR3 has 16 residues. Germline loops: CDR1 LGHNT, CDR2 FRNRAP. Losses at the gene ends were 0 bases for V and 7 bases for J; bases not matched to a gene: 6. The CDR3 here is CASGLVLGLAGLEQYF. The CDR3 nucleotides are TGTGCTAGTGGTTTGGTACTGGGACTAGCGGGGCTAGAGCAGTACTTC.

The rearrangement uses TRBV11-2 and TRBJ2-7; D is undetermined. The CDR3 length is 11 residues. Germline CDR1 SGHAT, CDR2 FQNNGV. The germline V and J ends were trimmed by 5 bases and 3 bases, with 5 bases remaining between them. The CDR3 coding sequence is TGTGCCAGCAGCCGAGACTACGAGCAGTACTTC. Amino acids: CASSRDYEQYF.

This clone appeared a single time. This chain joins TRBV7-2 and TRBJ2-7; possible D gene TRBD1, 5 bases. CDR3 size: 14 residues. Trimming removed 4 bases at V and 3 bases at J, with 13 bases between. Germline lookup yields CDR1 SGHTA and CDR2 FQGNSA. The CDR3, as DNA: TGTGCCAGCAGCTATAGTGGGCAGGGCTACGAGCAGTACTTC. As protein: CASSYSGQGYEQYF.

The rearrangement joins TRBV19 to TRBJ1-1; TRBD1 matches 7 bases. Per the germline V gene, CDR1 is LNHDA and CDR2 is SQIVND (reference sequence). J was trimmed by 7 bases and V by 2 bases; bases with no gene match: 4. This CDR3 spans 13 amino acids. This chain's CDR3 is CASSIQQGIEAFF. CDR3 sequence (DNA): TGTGCCAGTAGTATACAACAGGGGATTGAAGCTTTCTTT.

This chain connects TRBV5-8 to TRBJ1-1; D may be TRBD1 (6 bases). Deletions cut 0 bases from V and 5 bases from J, with 20 bases between. Germline values: CDR1 SGHTS, CDR2 YDEGEE. The CDR3 runs to 17 residues. The CDR3 loop is CASSLEFRQGGGTEAFF. CDR3 sequence (DNA): TGTGCCAGCAGCTTGGAATTTCGGCAGGGAGGGGGTACTGAAGCTTTCTTT.

The chain carries TRBV5-1 and TRBJ1-2; D is undetermined. V was cut by 0 bases and J by 1 base, with 10 bases left in between. The CDR3 is made up of 15 amino acids. Germline-derived CDR1 and CDR2 are SGHRS and YFSETQ. This CDR3 is CASSLATIFNYGYTF. The CDR3 nucleotides read TGCGCCAGCAGCTTGGCCACCATCTTTAACTATGGCTACACCTTC.

The rearrangement links TRBV18 to TRBJ2-3; 9 bases are a match to TRBD2. Germline V gene sequence: CDR1 KGHSH, CDR2 LQKENI. The CDR3 consists of 16 residues. V trimming: 2 bases; J trimming: 5 bases; junction bases outside the gene matches: 8. The CDR3 reads CASSPLPRGGKDTQYF. The CDR3, as DNA: TGTGCCAGCTCACCATTGCCGCGGGGGGGCAAAGATACGCAGTATTTT.

This chain links TRBV7-2 with TRBJ2-5; 10 bases fit TRBD1. J gave up 4 bases and V 4 bases, and 6 bases lay outside the gene matches. The CDR3 is made up of 15 amino acids. Germline V gene lookup returns CDR1 SGHTA and CDR2 FQGNSA. Written as DNA, the CDR3 is TGTGCCAGCAGCTCGGACAGGGGGGCCAGAGAGACCCAGTACTTC. Translation: CASSSDRGARETQYF.

This chain connects TRBV4-2 to TRBJ1-3; D is undetermined. The V gene's germline CDR1 is LGHNA and CDR2 YNFKEQ. Trimming stripped 0 bases from V and 2 bases from J, with 11 bases between. The CDR3 spans 16 residues. In nucleotides, the CDR3 is TGTGCCAGCAGCCAAGATTTCGGGCCTACTGGAAACACCATATATTTT. Amino acids: CASSQDFGPTGNTIYF.

The chain links TRBV6-5 to TRBJ1-5, with 9 bases aligning to TRBD1. Germline CDR1 reads MNHEY; CDR2 reads SVGAGI. V gave up 6 bases and J gave up 1 base; unmatched junction bases: 4. CDR3 length: 15 residues. CDR3 amino acids: CASSPDRGSNQPQHF. CDR3 coding DNA: TGTGCCAGCAGCCCGGACAGGGGCAGCAATCAGCCCCAGCATTTT.

This clone was found once. The gene calls are TRBV19 and TRBJ1-5; 7 bases are shared with TRBD1. This CDR3 is built from 17 residues. Trimming cost V 1 base and J 7 bases; bases outside gene matches: 13. The germline V gene encodes CDR1 LNHDA and CDR2 SQIVND (reference sequence). CDR3 sequence (DNA): TGTGCCAGTAGTATAGGCTCGGGACGACAGGGAGGGCAGCCCCAGCATTTT. Translation: CASSIGSGRQGGQPQHF.

This clone was recorded a few times. The chain is built from TRBV29-1 and TRBJ2-7; the match to TRBD1 covers 7 bases. After removal of 7 bases from V and 3 bases from J, the junction contained 3 bases not matched to a gene. This CDR3 contains 11 residues. Germline CDR1 SQVTM, CDR2 ANQGSEA. CDR3: CSAGTVYEQYF. CDR3 DNA sequence: TGCAGCGCAGGGACAGTCTACGAGCAGTACTTC.

The chain links TRBV21-1 to TRBJ1-1. TRBV21-1 is flagged as a pseudogene. There are 15 residues in the CDR3. The CDR3 region has the DNA TGTGCCAGCAGCAAAGCTGGGGGGATGAACACTGAAGCTTTCTTT. It is translated as CASSKAGGMNTEAFF.

The rearrangement joins TRBV7-8 to TRBJ2-7; D is possibly TRBD1 (6 bases). The germline V and J ends were trimmed by 5 bases and 0 bases, with 11 bases remaining between them. The CDR3 has 14 residues. Looked up from germline, CDR1 is SGHVS and CDR2 is FQNEAQ. CDR3 sequence: CASSHGQSSYEQYF. CDR3 sequence (DNA): TGTGCCAGCAGCCACGGACAGAGCTCCTACGAGCAGTACTTC.

The J gene is TRBJ2-3, the V gene TRBV6-5, with TRBD1 matching over 8 bases. The V and J ends lost 6 bases and 1 base, in that order; junction bases with no gene match: 6. Germline V gene data show CDR1 as MNHEY and CDR2 as SVGAGI. The CDR3 length is 15 residues. In nucleotides, the CDR3 is TGTGCCAGCAGGAGCACAGGGGGAGGCACAGATACGCAGTATTTT. As protein: CASRSTGGGTDTQYF.

V usage is TRBV5-1 and J usage is TRBJ2-3; TRBD2 is a possible D gene (5 bases). With 9 bases removed from V and 0 bases from J, the gap between germline ends came to 14 bases. The CDR3 contains 14 residues. Germline loops: CDR1 SGHRS, CDR2 YFSETQ. DNA of the CDR3: TGCGCCACCCCGGAAGCGGCTAGCACAGATACGCAGTATTTT. It codes for CATPEAASTDTQYF.

This chain links TRBV29-1 with TRBJ2-3; the match to TRBD2 covers 7 bases. Trimming took 5 bases from V and 0 from J; bases not matched to a gene: 2. The CDR3 is 13 amino acids. The germline gives CDR1 SQVTM, CDR2 ANQGSEA. CDR3 nucleotides: TGCAGCGTTAGCGGGGCTAGCACAGATACGCAGTATTTT. Protein sequence: CSVSGASTDTQYF.

This chain connects TRBV4-2 to TRBJ2-1; 10 bases are shared with TRBD2. V trimming: 3 bases; J trimming: 0 bases; junction bases outside the gene matches: 2. This CDR3 contains 16 residues. CDR1 is LGHNA, CDR2 YNFKEQ, per germline. The CDR3 nucleotides read TGTGCCAGCAGCCAGAGCGGGGGGGCCTCCTACAATGAGCAGTTCTTC. Its protein product is CASSQSGGASYNEQFF.

V and J are TRBV5-6 and TRBJ1-4, with D unclear. This CDR3 has 16 amino acids. With 0 bases removed from V and 5 bases from J, the gap between germline ends came to 14 bases. Germline CDR1 reads SGHDT; CDR2 reads YYEEEE. In nucleotides, the CDR3 is TGTGCCAGCAGCTTGGGGCCGACATCGGGAAATGAAAAACTGTTTTTT. Translation: CASSLGPTSGNEKLFF.

The chain is built from TRBV4-3 and TRBJ2-7; possible D gene TRBD2, 6 bases. CDR1 is LGHNA, CDR2 YSLEER, per germline. Between the trimmed V and J ends, which lost 3 bases and 7 bases, there was a span of 16 bases. The CDR3 covers 14 residues. The CDR3 sequence is CASSQGRRAGEQYF. The CDR3, as DNA: TGCGCCAGCAGCCAGGGGCGGAGGGCAGGTGAGCAGTACTTC.

The chain has TRBV6-6 and TRBJ1-1; D gene uncertain. Germline CDR1 reads MNHNY; CDR2 reads SVGAGI (reference sequence). The CDR3 length is 13 residues. Trimming cost V 4 bases and J 3 bases, with 9 bases left between them. Here the CDR3 DNA reads TGTGCCAGCAGTTCACCAGGACACACTGAAGCTTTCTTT. Translated, it gives CASSSPGHTEAFF.

The gene calls are TRBV6-5 and TRBJ1-5; D gene uncertain. Germline values: CDR1 MNHEY, CDR2 SVGAGI. Trimming cost V 3 bases and J 3 bases, with 9 bases left between them. CDR3 length: 14 amino acids. In DNA form, the CDR3 reads TGTGCCAGCAGTTATATGGTTCACAATCAGCCCCAGCATTTT. It translates to CASSYMVHNQPQHF.

This rearrangement joins TRBV4-1 to TRBJ1-5, with D unclear. The V end was cut by 2 bases, the J end by 2 bases, with 16 bases between. From germline, CDR1 is MGHRA and CDR2 YSYEKL. The CDR3 sequence is 17 residues long. In DNA, the CDR3 is TGCGCCAGCAGCCAAATCCGGGGAGGGAAAGGCAATCAGCCCCAGCATTTT. This encodes CASSQIRGGKGNQPQHF.

The CDR3, as DNA: TGTGCCAGCAGCCGGACAGGGATAGAGCAGTACTTC. Translated: CASSRTGIEQYF. The chain recombines TRBV7-2 with TRBJ2-7, with TRBD1 identical over 8 bases. CDR3 size: 12 residues. V was pared by 5 bases and J by 7 bases, with 4 bases of the junction left unmatched. In germline, CDR1 is SGHTA, CDR2 FQGNSA.

This clone was found once. V and J are TRBV7-2 and TRBJ1-3; 8 nucleotides agree with TRBD1. J lost 4 bases, V lost 4 bases, and 6 bases had no gene match. The CDR3 length is 15 residues. CDR1 and CDR2 from the germline V gene are SGHTA and FQGNSA. The CDR3 DNA is TGTGCCAGCAGCTCCGGACAGGGACTGGGAAACACCATATATTTT. Its translation: CASSSGQGLGNTIYF.